Below, 28 T cell receptor beta chains from the same sample are listed, as sequenced in a study of sequential checkpoint blockade in melanoma. Here immunoSEQ multiplex PCR was the method, and the copy in TCRdb shows in-frame clones only, minus some. The sample lists approximately 34,000 clones; about four fifths were seen once. Treatment here: randomized to nivolumab then ipilimumab (arm A) or the reverse (arm B). The sequencing used CD8+ T cells sorted from blood (inferred from file names), collected from a patient given nivolumab and ipilimumab in sequence. The receptors derive from a human donor with melanoma.

The V gene is TRBV4-1, the J gene TRBJ2-7; no clear D. CDR1 and CDR2 (germline): MGHRA, YSYEKL. The V end lost 3 bases, the J end lost 4 bases, and 10 bases lay between the germline ends. This CDR3 has 13 residues. The CDR3 here is CASSQAVEYEQYF. The CDR3 DNA follows: TGCGCCAGCAGCCAGGCGGTCGAGTACGAGCAGTACTTC.

V gene TRBV14 combines with J gene TRBJ2-5; maybe TRBD2 (5 bases). Germline V gives CDR1 SGHDN, CDR2 FVKESK. Trimming left V 4 bases short and J 5 bases short, with 11 bases between. This CDR3 has 13 amino acids. The CDR3: CASSRTSGETQYF. The CDR3 DNA sequence: TGTGCCAGCAGCCGCACTAGTGGGGAGACCCAGTACTTC. The variable domain in full, with the rest retrieved from reference TRBV14 and TRBJ2-5, is EAGVTQFPSHSVIEKGQTVTLRCDPISGHDNLYWYRRVMGKEIKFLLHFVKESKQDESGMPNNRFLAERTGGTYSTLKVQPAELEDSGVYFCASSRTSGETQYFGPGTRLLVL.

The chain has TRBV29-1 and TRBJ2-7; 7 bases match TRBD1. The V segment lost 7 bases and the J segment 5 bases; nucleotides outside the gene matches: 2. This CDR3 has 10 residues. Germline CDR1 and CDR2: SQVTM and ANQGSEA. In nucleotides, the CDR3 is TGCAGCGCCGGGACAGACGAGCAGTACTTC. Translating gives CSAGTDEQYF.

This chain uses TRBV27 with TRBJ2-3, with 7 bases lining up with TRBD2. The CDR3 is made up of 15 amino acids. The V gene's germline CDR1 is MNHEY and CDR2 SMNVEV (reference sequence). The trim removed 6 bases at V and 3 bases at J, leaving 9 bases unmatched. The DNA of the CDR3 is TGTGCCAGCAGGAGACTCCTAGCGGCAACAGATACGCAGTATTTT. Translated, it gives CASRRLLAATDTQYF.

The chain links TRBV9 to TRBJ2-1, with a possible D match to TRBD2 (5 bases). The ends were cut back, 4 bases at V and 3 bases at J, with 17 bases in the middle. Germline V lookup: CDR1 SGDLS, CDR2 YYNGEE. This CDR3 is built from 16 residues. The CDR3 spells CASSPSSGKDYNEQFF. CDR3 in DNA: TGTGCCAGCAGCCCCTCCAGCGGAAAAGACTACAATGAGCAGTTCTTC.

This clone was counted a single time. The rearrangement uses TRBV5-6 and TRBJ1-1; D perhaps matches TRBD1 (5 bases). CDR1 is SGHDT and CDR2 is YYEEEE in the germline V gene. Trimming left V 2 bases short and J 0 bases short, with 11 bases between. The CDR3 extends over 15 amino acids. The CDR3 reads CASSFVGALNTEAFF. In DNA, the CDR3 is TGTGCCAGCAGCTTCGTTGGGGCGTTGAACACTGAAGCTTTCTTT.

The rearrangement links TRBV7-9 to TRBJ2-5; tentative D call: TRBD1 (6 bases). The CDR3 has 15 residues. The germline CDR1 and CDR2 sequences are SEHNR and FQNEAQ (reference sequence). The V end lost 1 base, the J end lost 2 bases, and 11 bases lay between the germline ends. In DNA, the CDR3 is TGTGCCAGCAGCTTAGGCTATGGACAGCAAGAGACCCAGTACTTC. Its protein is CASSLGYGQQETQYF. The full variable domain, in which reference TRBV7-9 and TRBJ2-5 provide the parts outside the CDR3, is DTGVSQNPRHKITKRGQNVTFRCDPISEHNRLYWYRQTLGQGPEFLTYFQNEAQLEKSRLLSDRFSAERPKGSFSTLEIQRTEQGDSAMYLCASSLGYGQQETQYFGPGTRLLVL.

The chain couples TRBV28 to TRBJ2-5; 13 bases match TRBD2. This CDR3 spans 14 amino acids. Germline CDR1 and CDR2: MDHEN and SYDVKM. The trim removed 3 bases at V and 7 bases at J, leaving 2 bases unmatched. The CDR3 spells CASSFRLAGGTQYF. The CDR3 region has the DNA TGTGCCAGCAGTTTTCGACTAGCGGGGGGGACCCAGTACTTC.

CDR3 coding DNA: TGTGCCAGCAGTTCTAGACTAGTCTATGAGCAGTTCTTC. This sequence encodes CASSSRLVYEQFF. The rearrangement links TRBV28 to TRBJ2-1, with D maybe TRBD2 (6 bases). Trimming removed 4 bases from V and 8 bases from J, with 12 bases in between. This CDR3 is 13 amino acids long. Germline loops: CDR1 MDHEN, CDR2 SYDVKM. Full variable domain (outside the CDR3, taken from reference TRBV28 and TRBJ2-1): DVKVTQSSRYLVKRTGEKVFLECVQDMDHENMFWYRQDPGLGLRLIYFSYDVKMKEKGDIPEGYSVSREKKERFSLILESASTNQTSMYLCASSSRLVYEQFFGPGTRLTVL.

This chain uses TRBV9 with TRBJ2-7, with TRBD1 as a possible D gene (7 bases). The germline V gene has CDR1 SGDLS and CDR2 YYNGEE. The CDR3 runs 13 residues. V lost 7 bases, J lost 2 bases, and 13 bases lay in between. The CDR3 region is CASGSGGPYEQYF. The CDR3 nucleotides read TGTGCCAGCGGGTCAGGGGGGCCCTACGAGCAGTACTTC.

The chain carries TRBV29-1 and TRBJ2-3, with D possibly being TRBD1 (5 bases). Germline CDR1 reads SQVTM; CDR2 reads ANQGSEA. There are 12 residues in the CDR3. V gave up 7 bases and J gave up 4 bases, with 12 bases separating them. In nucleotides, the CDR3 is TGCAGCGGTGATACAGGAGCAGATACGCAGTATTTT. Translated: CSGDTGADTQYF.

The V and J genes are TRBV7-8 and TRBJ2-4; a weak D match, TRBD2 (7 bases). V lost 1 base and J 2 bases, leaving 12 bases between the germline ends. From germline, CDR1 is SGHVS and CDR2 FQNEAQ. The CDR3 is made up of 16 amino acids. CDR3 sequence reads: CASSLEGGLTKNIQYF. The CDR3 nucleotides read TGTGCCAGCAGCTTAGAGGGGGGGCTGACCAAAAACATTCAGTACTTC.

V gene TRBV2 combines with J gene TRBJ2-3, with 7 bases that match TRBD2. The junction had 5 bases not matched to a gene; V was cut back by 3 bases and J by 2 bases. Germline V gene data show CDR1 as SNHLY and CDR2 as FYNNEI. The length of the CDR3 is 15 residues. CDR3 residues: CASSEVGGFTDTQYF. Written as DNA, the CDR3 is TGTGCCAGCAGTGAGGTGGGGGGGTTCACAGATACGCAGTATTTT. Drawing the rest from reference TRBV2 and TRBJ2-3, the complete variable domain is EPEVTQTPSHQVTQMGQEVILRCVPISNHLYFYWYRQILGQKVEFLVSFYNNEISEKSEIFDDQFSVERPDGSNFTLKIRSTKLEDSAMYFCASSEVGGFTDTQYFGPGTRLTVL.

This clone was counted a single time. This chain uses TRBV4-1 with TRBJ2-1; 7 bases agree with TRBD2. The germline CDR1 and CDR2 sequences are MGHRA and YSYEKL. J was trimmed by 8 bases and V by 1 base; bases with no gene match: 8. The CDR3 is 15 amino acids. The CDR3 is CASSQVSREAYEQFF. CDR3 coding DNA: TGCGCCAGCAGCCAAGTCTCCCGGGAGGCCTATGAGCAGTTCTTC.

The chain links TRBV4-1 to TRBJ2-5; 12 bases are shared with TRBD2. Germline V gene sequence: CDR1 MGHRA, CDR2 YSYEKL. The CDR3 has 19 amino acids. V was clipped by 3 bases and J by 1 base; unmatched bases: 12. The CDR3 region has the DNA TGCGCCAGCAGCCAGAACAGCAACCTAGCGGGGGGGGCCCAAGAGACCCAGTACTTC. Its protein product is CASSQNSNLAGGAQETQYF.

The chain combines TRBV6-5 with TRBJ2-5; the D gene is possibly TRBD1 (6 bases). Germline CDR1 MNHEY, CDR2 SVGAGI. Trimming cost V 5 bases and J 5 bases, with 15 bases left between them. The CDR3 has 14 residues. The CDR3 here is CASSEGTGLETQYF. The CDR3 DNA sequence: TGTGCCAGCAGTGAAGGTACAGGGTTGGAGACCCAGTACTTC.

V is TRBV7-9 and J is TRBJ2-1; TRBD2 is a possible D gene (6 bases). The V end was cut by 6 bases, the J end by 0 bases, with 18 bases between. From germline, CDR1 is SEHNR and CDR2 FQNEAQ (reference sequence). The CDR3 loop spans 17 amino acids. CDR3 sequence reads: CASSPPAGSSSYNEQFF. The CDR3, as DNA: TGTGCCAGCAGTCCCCCGGCGGGGTCAAGCTCCTACAATGAGCAGTTCTTC.

The V and J genes are TRBV4-2 and TRBJ2-7, with 7 bases fitting TRBD2. Per the germline V gene, CDR1 is LGHNA and CDR2 is YNFKEQ. The CDR3 spans 16 residues. With V trimmed by 0 bases and J by 2 bases, 7 bases remained unmatched. CDR3 residues: CASSQDISGGPYEQYF. CDR3 sequence (DNA): TGTGCCAGCAGCCAAGATATATCGGGGGGACCCTACGAGCAGTACTTC.

This sequence joins TRBV28 and TRBJ2-1, with 7 bases lining up with TRBD1. The V gene end was trimmed by 5 bases and the J gene end by 0 bases; junction bases not matched to a gene: 7. Germline V gene data show CDR1 as MDHEN and CDR2 as SYDVKM. This CDR3 is 16 amino acids long. CDR3 sequence reads: CASSGQGVSSYNEQFF. CDR3 nucleotides: TGTGCCAGCAGTGGGCAGGGGGTGAGCTCCTACAATGAGCAGTTCTTC.

This chain uses TRBV11-1 with TRBJ1-6, with a tentative D call TRBD1 (5 bases). Trimming took 1 base from V and 7 from J, leaving 8 bases between them. Germline CDR1 is SGHAT and CDR2 is FQDESV (reference sequence). This CDR3 region has 14 residues. Here the CDR3 DNA reads TGTGCCAGCAGCTTAGGGGACTCCAATTCACCCCTCCACTTT. It encodes CASSLGDSNSPLHF.

The chain joins TRBV9 to TRBJ2-7, with D maybe TRBD1 (6 bases). Trimming removed 1 base at V and 0 bases at J, with 11 bases between. This CDR3 comprises 15 residues. Germline V lookup: CDR1 SGDLS, CDR2 YYNGEE. This CDR3 is CASSVSTGSSYEQYF. The CDR3 bases are TGTGCCAGCAGCGTATCTACAGGGAGCTCCTACGAGCAGTACTTC. Full variable domain (missing parts from reference TRBV9 and TRBJ2-7): DSGVTQTPKHLITATGQRVTLRCSPRSGDLSVYWYQQSLDQGLQFLIQYYNGEERAKGNILERFSAQQFPDLHSELNLSSLELGDSALYFCASSVSTGSSYEQYFGPGTRLTVT.

The CDR3 DNA reads as TGTGCCAGCAGCTTGTGGGGGGGAGATCAGCCCCAGCATTTT. Its translation: CASSLWGGDQPQHF. The V gene is TRBV5-5, the J gene TRBJ1-5; D might be TRBD1 (5 bases). Germline V gene data show CDR1 as SGHKS and CDR2 as YYEKEE (reference sequence). Trimming stripped 1 base from V and 5 bases from J, with 10 bases between. CDR3 length: 14 amino acids. The full variable domain, its missing parts supplied by reference TRBV5-5 and TRBJ1-5, is DAGVTQSPTHLIKTRGQQVTLRCSPISGHKSVSWYQQVLGQGPQFIFQYYEKEERGRGNFPDRFSARQFPNYSSELNVNALLLGDSALYLCASSLWGGDQPQHFGDGTRLSIL.

The gene calls are TRBV9 and TRBJ2-6; D not resolved. Trimming removed 0 bases at V and 0 bases at J, with 7 bases between. Germline V gives CDR1 SGDLS, CDR2 YYNGEE. The CDR3 runs to 16 residues. The CDR3, as DNA: TGTGCCAGCAGCGTAGTGGGCACCTCTGGGGCCAACGTCCTGACTTTC. It encodes CASSVVGTSGANVLTF.

V gene TRBV27 combines with J gene TRBJ1-4, with 7 bases that match TRBD1. The CDR3 is 14 residues long. Trimming took 8 bases from V and 4 from J; bases not matched to a gene: 7. Germline assignment: CDR1 MNHEY and CDR2 SMNVEV (reference sequence). CDR3 protein: CASSAWDSNEKLFF. In nucleotides, the CDR3 is TGTGCCAGCTCAGCTTGGGACAGTAATGAAAAACTGTTTTTT.

The chain joins TRBV19 to TRBJ1-1; 11 bases fit TRBD1. Germline V gene data show CDR1 as LNHDA and CDR2 as SQIVND (reference sequence). The CDR3 covers 14 residues. Germline trimming cut 6 bases from V and 5 bases from J; bases unmatched to any gene: 5. The CDR3 DNA is TGTGCCAGTAGCTGGGGGACAGGGGGTACTGAAGCTTTCTTT. Encoded protein: CASSWGTGGTEAFF. The full variable domain, its missing parts supplied by reference TRBV19 and TRBJ1-1, is DGGITQSPKYLFRKEGQNVTLSCEQNLNHDAMYWYRQDPGQGLRLIYYSQIVNDFQKGDIAEGYSVSREKKESFPLTVTSAQKNPTAFYLCASSWGTGGTEAFFGQGTRLTVV.

V and J are TRBV27 and TRBJ2-1; maybe TRBD2 (6 bases). V lost 6 bases and J 0 bases, leaving 12 bases between the germline ends. The CDR3 is 15 amino acids. The V gene's germline CDR1 is MNHEY and CDR2 SMNVEV (reference sequence). This CDR3 reads CASRISGSSYNEQFF. In DNA form, the CDR3 reads TGTGCCAGCAGAATTAGCGGTAGCTCCTACAATGAGCAGTTCTTC.

The chain employs TRBV6-1 and TRBJ1-1; no clear D. Per the germline V gene, CDR1 is MNHNS and CDR2 is SASEGT. The CDR3 length is 13 residues. V gave up 11 bases and J gave up 1 base, with 14 bases separating them. The CDR3 loop reads CAGRRGPNTEAFF. The DNA for the CDR3 is TGTGCCGGGAGGAGAGGCCCGAACACTGAAGCTTTCTTT.

This rearrangement joins TRBV7-2 to TRBJ2-5; tentative D call: TRBD2 (5 bases). This CDR3 comprises 16 residues. The V gene's germline CDR1 is SGHTA and CDR2 FQGNSA. The ends were cut back, 4 bases at V and 5 bases at J, with 20 bases in the middle. The CDR3 spells CASSSGLAQRGETQYF. CDR3 nucleotides: TGTGCCAGCAGCTCGGGGTTGGCTCAAAGAGGGGAGACCCAGTACTTC. The full variable domain, completed using reference TRBV7-2 and TRBJ2-5, is GAGVSQSPSNKVTEKGKDVELRCDPISGHTALYWYRQSLGQGLEFLIYFQGNSAPDKSGLPSDRFSAERTGGSVSTLTIQRTQQEDSAVYLCASSSGLAQRGETQYFGPGTRLLVL.